This passage covers 7 T cell receptor beta chains from one sample sequenced in a study of cytomegalovirus exposure and HLA in healthy donors (dated by TCRdb to about 2017). Library construction relied on the immunoSEQ multiplex PCR assay. The multiplex PCR relied on a mix of 60 forward primers for TCR Vbeta segments and 13 reverse primers for TCR Jbeta segments. In TCRdb, the immuneACCESS table is reduced to in-frame sequences with V and J assigned. These tables do not hold every clone; where another copy was compared, an unresolved V gene accounts for under half, and the others remain unexplained. The sample records about 140,000 clones, roughly 79% of which are singletons. In total, the top ten clones hold 2.5% to 3.5% of the sample. Sequencing was carried out using PBMCs. Receptor source: a male donor in good health and CMV-seronegative.

This sequence joins TRBV6-5 and TRBJ2-7; D gene uncertain. The CDR3 covers 13 residues. Germline V CDR1 and CDR2: MNHEY, SVGAGI. Trimming pared 0 bases from V and 9 bases from J, leaving 12 bases between. The CDR3 loop is CASSYSRSFGQYF. CDR3 in DNA: TGTGCCAGCAGTTACTCGAGGAGTTTCGGGCAGTACTTC.

Concerning this clone: In the same sample, other DNA sequences code for this CDR3. This chain joins TRBV7-9 and TRBJ2-7; no clear D. The CDR3 has 12 residues. V was pared by 5 bases and J by 4 bases, with 9 bases between. Germline V CDR1 and CDR2: SEHNR, FQNEAQ (reference sequence). In DNA form, the CDR3 reads TGTGCCAGCAGCCCGAACAGTTACGAGCAGTACTTC. Its translation is CASSPNSYEQYF.

This chain connects TRBV19 to TRBJ1-1, with a tentative D call TRBD1 (6 bases). Trimming shortened V by 1 base and J by 8 bases, and 14 bases separated the two germline ends. The germline gives CDR1 LNHDA, CDR2 SQIVND (reference sequence). The CDR3 runs to 14 residues. DNA of the CDR3: TGTGCCAGTAGTATAGTGGAACAGGGCGGCGAAGCTTTCTTT. Protein: CASSIVEQGGEAFF.

This clone was seen just once. The chain employs TRBV10-1 and TRBJ2-7, with 11 positions matching TRBD2. V trimming: 7 bases; J trimming: 3 bases; junction bases outside the gene matches: 5. The CDR3 is made up of 14 amino acids. CDR1 WNHNN and CDR2 SYGVQD come from the germline V gene (reference sequence). Here the CDR3 reads CASTRTSGLYEQYF. CDR3 bases: TGCGCCAGCACCCGGACTAGCGGGCTCTACGAGCAGTACTTC.

Only a few counts were recorded for this clone. The chain uses TRBV5-1 and TRBJ1-4, with TRBD1 matching 8 bases. The V segment lost 3 bases and the J segment 5 bases; nucleotides outside the gene matches: 3. This CDR3 is built from 14 residues. Germline CDR1 is SGHRS and CDR2 is YFSETQ. The CDR3 sequence: CASSSQGANEKLFF. CDR3 DNA sequence: TGCGCCAGCAGCTCTCAGGGGGCAAATGAAAAACTGTTTTTT.

J is TRBJ2-3 and V is TRBV7-2, with D tentatively TRBD2 (5 bases). The CDR3 runs 17 residues. V was shortened by 5 bases and J by 0 bases, with 18 bases between the two germline ends. Germline V lookup: CDR1 SGHTA, CDR2 FQGNSA. CDR3 sequence reads: CASSLRRRKTSTDTQYF. The CDR3 bases are TGTGCCAGCAGCCTCCGGAGGCGGAAGACTAGCACAGATACGCAGTATTTT.

The V call is TRBV5-4, the J call TRBJ1-3; D uncertain. Germline V gives CDR1 SGHNT, CDR2 YYREEE (reference sequence). The CDR3 contains 15 residues. V was trimmed by 1 base and J by 0 bases, leaving 8 bases between them. CDR3 in amino acids: CASSLNADSGNTIYF. The CDR3 nucleotides read TGTGCCAGCAGCTTGAACGCAGACTCTGGAAACACCATATATTTT.